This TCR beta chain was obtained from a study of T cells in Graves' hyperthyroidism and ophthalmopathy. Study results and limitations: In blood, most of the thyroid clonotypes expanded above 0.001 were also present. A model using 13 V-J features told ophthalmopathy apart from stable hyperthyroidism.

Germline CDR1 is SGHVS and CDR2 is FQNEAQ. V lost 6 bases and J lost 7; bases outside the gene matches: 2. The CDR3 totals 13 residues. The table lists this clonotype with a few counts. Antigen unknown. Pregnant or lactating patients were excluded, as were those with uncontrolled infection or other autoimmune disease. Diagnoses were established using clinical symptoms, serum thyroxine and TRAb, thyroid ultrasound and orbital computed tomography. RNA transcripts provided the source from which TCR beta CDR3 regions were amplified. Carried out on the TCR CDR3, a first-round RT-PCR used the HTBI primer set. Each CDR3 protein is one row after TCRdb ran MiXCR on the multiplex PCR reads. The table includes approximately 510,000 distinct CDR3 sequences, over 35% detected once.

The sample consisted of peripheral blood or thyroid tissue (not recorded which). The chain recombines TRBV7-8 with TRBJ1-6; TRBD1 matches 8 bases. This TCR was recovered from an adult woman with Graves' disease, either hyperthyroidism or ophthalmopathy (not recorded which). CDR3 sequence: CASSQGANSPLHF. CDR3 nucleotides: TGTGCCAGCAGTCAGGGGGCAAATTCACCCCTCCACTTT.